The subject of this entry is one T cell receptor beta chain. Its antigen is still unknown. This entry belongs to a study of PD-1 blockade in classical Hodgkin lymphoma. Brentuximab vedotin exposure varied among the patients, all of whom had relapsed after autologous stem cell transplantation. Negative magnetic selection isolated CD4+ T cells from thawed PBMCs. Broader study findings: Whoever responded completely had baseline diversity much like that seen in newly diagnosed patients.

Germline V gene sequence: CDR1 SEHNR, CDR2 FQNEAQ (reference sequence). CDR3 length equals 17 residues. J gave up 0 bases and V 6 bases, and 10 bases lay outside the gene matches. Libraries were prepared by immunoSEQ multiplex PCR; TCRdb keeps only in-frame clonotypes and omits some of them. The sample shows 31,000 or so clones, around 86% of them seen only once. The chain is built from TRBV7-9 and TRBJ1-3; TRBD1 matches 8 bases. The material sequenced was CD4+ T cells from blood, taken at baseline. The clonotype comes from a human donor with classical Hodgkin lymphoma. The CDR3 spells CASRPRNRGASGNTIYF. CDR3 sequence (DNA): TGTGCCAGCAGGCCGAGGAACAGGGGGGCCTCTGGAAACACCATATATTTT.